This record covers a single TCR beta chain. Its antigen is not identified. A multiplex PCR was run with 60 Vbeta primers and 13 Jbeta primers. Measured with immunoSEQ multiplex PCR; TCRdb has only the in-frame clones, and not every one. The sample holds about 160,000 clones, almost 80% seen once. The sample originates from a study of cytomegalovirus exposure and HLA in healthy donors. Whole-study findings and limits: Researchers reported in a later analysis that a missense DCLRE1C variant was tied to TCR beta V- and J-gene trimming. Researchers catalogued 164 TCR beta chains as cytomegalovirus-associated. In a later analysis, at a false discovery rate of 0.05, approximately 18,000 TCR beta sequences were associated with HLA alleles.

Sequenced material: PBMCs. The source is a woman aged 50 to 60 in good health and CMV-seropositive.

In DNA form, the CDR3 reads TGTGCCAGCAGTGCGATGAGGGTAGGCCAGTATTTT. Translated: CASSAMRVGQYF. This rearrangement joins TRBV2 to TRBJ2-3; a weak D match, TRBD2 (5 bases). The CDR3 length is 12 residues. CDR1 and CDR2 (germline): SNHLY, FYNNEI. The ends were cut back, 4 bases at V and 12 bases at J, with 14 bases in the middle.